A selection of T cell receptor beta chains follows, all from one sample in a study of blood T cell repertoires in COVID-19. Here immunoSEQ multiplex PCR was the method, and the copy in TCRdb shows in-frame clones only, minus some. The data contain about 200,000 clones, 87% of them singletons. The specimen sequenced was PBMCs or T cells enriched from blood (not recorded which). The receptors derive from a woman aged 25 to 39 who had recovered from COVID-19. Each CDR3 is given with its conserved first and last residue. A D gene is named only where the DNA matches it firmly. Size values are once, few and many counts, or a class for expanded clones, and some rows have none.

cdr3_nt	cdr3_aa	d_call	clone_size	v_call	j_call
TGTGCCAGCAGCTTGGGACTAGCGATTAACACCGGGGAGCTGTTTTTT	CASSLGLAINTGELFF	TRBD2	.	TRBV5-6	TRBJ2-2
TGTGCCAGCAGTTCTAACAGGGCTTATGGCTACACCTTC	CASSSNRAYGYTF	.	once	TRBV27	TRBJ1-2
TGTGCCAGCAGTTCCTTTAATGAAAAACTGTTTTTT	CASSSFNEKLFF	.	.	TRBV27	TRBJ1-4
TGTGCCAGCAGCCTGGACAGGGGCTACACTGAAGCTTTCTTT	CASSLDRGYTEAFF	TRBD1	.	TRBV6-5	TRBJ1-1
TGTGCCAGCAGCTTAGAGGGACTAGCGGGAGGTACAAATGAGCAGTTCTTC	CASSLEGLAGGTNEQFF	TRBD2	.	TRBV11-2	TRBJ2-1
TGTGCCAGCAGTGATGACCGGGACAGGGTATCGACTAATGAAAAACTGTTTTTT	CASSDDRDRVSTNEKLFF	TRBD1	.	TRBV6-1	TRBJ1-4
TGTGCCACTACAGGGATATCTGGAAACACCATATATTTT	CATTGISGNTIYF	.	.	TRBV10-3	TRBJ1-3
TGCGCCAGCAGCCAAGTATGGGCCACGGGGATGTCCCAGCATTTT	CASSQVWATGMSQHF	.	.	TRBV4-1	TRBJ1-5
TGCAGCGTGGAGACAGGTCTTACAACGTCCGATGAAAAACTGTTTTTT	CSVETGLTTSDEKLFF	.	.	TRBV29-1	TRBJ1-4
TGTGCCAGCAGTTACTCGATCGGGACATCCCTATGGGAGCAGTACTTC	CASSYSIGTSLWEQYF	.	.	TRBV6-2/TRBV6-3	TRBJ2-7
TGCGCCAGCAGCCATCCAGGGGGCCCATACGAGCAGTACTTC	CASSHPGGPYEQYF	TRBD1	.	TRBV5-1	TRBJ2-7
TGTGCCAGCAGCCCCTCAGGGGCGGGCGGAACCTACGAGCAGTACTTC	CASSPSGAGGTYEQYF	.	.	TRBV3-1/TRBV3-2	TRBJ2-7
TGTGCCAGCAGCGCCCAGGAGACAGGGGCCTACGAGCAGTACTTC	CASSAQETGAYEQYF	TRBD1	.	TRBV9	TRBJ2-7
TGCAGTGCTAGTGGTACCGACAGGGGAGGCGGGGAGCTGTTTTTT	CSASGTDRGGGELFF	TRBD1	.	TRBV20-1	TRBJ2-2
TGTGCCAGTAGCCTCCGGGACAGGGATTGGGGCAATCAGCCCCAGCATTTT	CASSLRDRDWGNQPQHF	TRBD1	.	TRBV19	TRBJ1-5
TGTGCCAGCAGTGCAGGGGTTGAAAAACTGTTTTTT	CASSAGVEKLFF	.	.	TRBV25-1	TRBJ1-4
TGTGCCAGCAGCTTTACCGGGCAAGAGACCCAGTACTTC	CASSFTGQETQYF	.	once	TRBV7-6	TRBJ2-5
TGTGCCAGCAGCCAAGACGGGACAGGCGGTCAGCCCCAGCATTTT	CASSQDGTGGQPQHF	TRBD1	.	TRBV3-1/TRBV3-2	TRBJ1-5
TGTGCCAGCAGCCAGGGCAGGGTGAGCAATCAGCCCCAGCATTTT	CASSQGRVSNQPQHF	.	.	TRBV16	TRBJ1-5
TGTGCCAGCAGCCGGACAGGGGTCAGGACTGAAGCTTTCTTT	CASSRTGVRTEAFF	TRBD1	.	TRBV5-8	TRBJ1-1
TGCGCCAGCAGTAAAGGGGAAAGTGGTAATTCACCCCTCCACTTT	CASSKGESGNSPLHF	.	few	TRBV5-1	TRBJ1-6
TGTGCCAGCGCATCCTACAGGGGCGGGAACACTGAAGCTTTCTTT	CASASYRGGNTEAFF	TRBD1	.	TRBV19	TRBJ1-1
TGTGCCAGCAGTTACAGGACAGGGGGCCCAGATACGCAGTATTTT	CASSYRTGGPDTQYF	TRBD1	.	TRBV6-2/TRBV6-3	TRBJ2-3
TGCAGTGCTAGTCGGTTTTCACAGGGGTACGGCAATGAGCAGTTCTTC	CSASRFSQGYGNEQFF	TRBD1	.	TRBV20-1	TRBJ2-1
TGCGCCAGCAGCTCGTCAGGGGGCGCAGGTAATGAGCAGTTCTTC	CASSSSGGAGNEQFF	TRBD1	.	TRBV5-1	TRBJ2-1
TGTGCCAGTAGTATGACAGGGGGGGGTCAGCCCCAGCATTTT	CASSMTGGGQPQHF	TRBD1	.	TRBV19	TRBJ1-5